This T cell receptor (beta chain) was profiled in a study of blood T cell repertoires in COVID-19. Study members were between about 18 and 100 years old and lived in roughly 24 US regions. The V end lost 1 base, the J end lost 5 bases, and 14 bases lay between the germline ends. The CDR3 loop spans 15 amino acids. Per the germline V gene, CDR1 is PRHDT and CDR2 is FYEKMQ (reference sequence). The data were produced by immunoSEQ multiplex PCR, yet TCRdb's version contains in-frame clones alone and is incomplete. The sample records approximately 250,000 clones, roughly 87% being singletons. This clone has just one count.

The material sequenced was PBMCs or T cells enriched from blood (not recorded which). This chain uses TRBV13 with TRBJ2-5; TRBD2 is a possible D gene (6 bases). The sequence was obtained from a woman aged 25 to 39 who had recovered from COVID-19. The CDR3: CASSLVNAEGETQYF. For the CDR3, the DNA is TGTGCCAGCAGCTTAGTCAACGCGGAGGGGGAGACCCAGTACTTC.